These 5 T cell receptor beta chains were sequenced from one sample in a study of T cell repertoires in cytomegalovirus infection. Antigens for these TCRs are unknown. TCRdb used MiXCR to reprocess the reads, holding one entry per CDR3 protein. The sample comprises about half a million distinct CDR3 sequences, roughly 43% of which are singletons, and about 41% rests with the top ten. The material was cultured PBMCs, obtained from culture after CMV antigen stimulation. The receptors were sampled from a human donor in good health (CMV status not recorded). Some clones in this sample may be carry-over from other donors' samples.

The CDR3 DNA sequence: TGCGCCAGCAACAACCCTGCCGCGTCCTCCTACGAGCAGTACTTC. Its protein is CASNNPAASSYEQYF. The gene calls are TRBV4-1 and TRBJ2-7, with D hard to call. Germline V lookup: CDR1 MGHRA, CDR2 YSYEKL. V lost 7 bases and J lost 0, with 16 bases in between. The CDR3 sequence is 15 residues long.

This chain joins TRBV28 and TRBJ2-7; the match to TRBD1 covers 7 bases. V dropped 4 bases and J dropped 2; count of bases not matched to a gene: 8. The CDR3 is made up of 15 amino acids. The V gene's germline CDR1 is MDHEN and CDR2 SYDVKM. The CDR3 region has the DNA TGTGCCAGCAGTTCACAGGGGACGATCGCCTACGAGCAGTACTTC. Residues: CASSSQGTIAYEQYF.

The chain links TRBV10-2 to TRBJ1-1, with TRBD1 identical over 11 bases. Germline lookup yields CDR1 WSHSY and CDR2 SAAADI. With V trimmed by 5 bases and J by 3 bases, 11 bases remained unmatched. This CDR3 contains 17 residues. This CDR3 is CASSPTGQGAMDTEAFF. The CDR3 DNA is TGCGCCAGCAGTCCCACAGGACAGGGGGCCATGGACACTGAAGCTTTCTTT.

V gene TRBV5-1 combines with J gene TRBJ2-7; 9 nucleotides match TRBD1. The V and J ends lost 4 bases and 1 base, in that order; junction bases with no gene match: 9. Germline V lookup: CDR1 SGHRS, CDR2 YFSETQ. This CDR3 is 16 amino acids long. The DNA of the CDR3 is TGCGCCAGCAGCATACCGGACAGGGGAAGGTCCTACGAGCAGTACTTC. Protein: CASSIPDRGRSYEQYF.

This chain uses TRBV7-2 with TRBJ2-1, with no clear D. Germline lookup yields CDR1 SGHTA and CDR2 FQGNSA. V was pared by 5 bases and J by 4 bases, with 21 bases between. The CDR3 is made up of 17 amino acids. The CDR3 DNA sequence: TGTGCCAGCAGCCCACTCCCGGGCCGGAGTGGGTACAATGAGCAGTTCTTC. Amino acid sequence: CASSPLPGRSGYNEQFF.